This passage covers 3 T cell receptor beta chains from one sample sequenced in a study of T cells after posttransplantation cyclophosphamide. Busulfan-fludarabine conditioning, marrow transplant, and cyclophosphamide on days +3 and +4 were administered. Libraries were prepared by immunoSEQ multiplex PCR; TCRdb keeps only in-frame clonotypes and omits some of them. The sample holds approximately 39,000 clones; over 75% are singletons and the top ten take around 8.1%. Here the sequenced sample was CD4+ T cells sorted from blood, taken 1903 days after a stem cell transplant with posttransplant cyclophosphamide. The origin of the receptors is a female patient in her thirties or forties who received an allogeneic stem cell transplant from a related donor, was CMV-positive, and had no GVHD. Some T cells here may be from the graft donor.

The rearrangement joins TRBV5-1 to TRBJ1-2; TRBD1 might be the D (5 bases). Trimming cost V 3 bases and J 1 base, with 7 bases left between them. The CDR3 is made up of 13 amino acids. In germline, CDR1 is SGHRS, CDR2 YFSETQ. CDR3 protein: CASSSTVNYGYTF. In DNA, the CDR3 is TGCGCCAGCAGCTCGACAGTTAACTATGGCTACACCTTC.

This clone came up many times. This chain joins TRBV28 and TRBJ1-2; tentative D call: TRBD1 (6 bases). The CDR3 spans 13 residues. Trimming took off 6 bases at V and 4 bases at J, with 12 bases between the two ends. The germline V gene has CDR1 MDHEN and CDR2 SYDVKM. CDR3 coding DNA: TGTGCCAGCAGCTCCGACAGGAGCTATGGCTACACCTTC. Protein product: CASSSDRSYGYTF.

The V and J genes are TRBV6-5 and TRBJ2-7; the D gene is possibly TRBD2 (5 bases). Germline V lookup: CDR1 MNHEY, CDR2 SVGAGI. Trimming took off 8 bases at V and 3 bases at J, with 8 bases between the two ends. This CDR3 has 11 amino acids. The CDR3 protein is CASLGLYEQYF. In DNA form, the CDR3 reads TGTGCCAGCCTTGGACTCTACGAGCAGTACTTC.